This T cell receptor (beta chain) was observed in a study of blood T cell repertoires in COVID-19. Whole-study context: Sites across the United States, Italy and Spain contributed samples from acute and convalescent COVID-19. Sources were T cells, B-cell-depleted T cells, or PBMCs; the material itself was cDNA or gDNA.

Clones were read by immunoSEQ multiplex PCR, and TCRdb kept only the in-frame ones, dropping some. In the table there are around 130,000 clones, 80% to 90% of which are singletons. J was trimmed by 7 bases and V by 6 bases; bases with no gene match: 14. The CDR3 sequence is 15 residues long. Germline loops: CDR1 MDHEN, CDR2 SYDVKM. The chain carries TRBV28 and TRBJ2-7; 8 bases are shared with TRBD2. Specimen: peripheral blood. The source is a man aged 50-60 years with active or convalescent COVID-19. CDR3 in DNA: TGTGCCAGCAGCTTACATACTAGCGGTGTCAATGAGCAGTACTTC. Residues: CASSLHTSGVNEQYF.